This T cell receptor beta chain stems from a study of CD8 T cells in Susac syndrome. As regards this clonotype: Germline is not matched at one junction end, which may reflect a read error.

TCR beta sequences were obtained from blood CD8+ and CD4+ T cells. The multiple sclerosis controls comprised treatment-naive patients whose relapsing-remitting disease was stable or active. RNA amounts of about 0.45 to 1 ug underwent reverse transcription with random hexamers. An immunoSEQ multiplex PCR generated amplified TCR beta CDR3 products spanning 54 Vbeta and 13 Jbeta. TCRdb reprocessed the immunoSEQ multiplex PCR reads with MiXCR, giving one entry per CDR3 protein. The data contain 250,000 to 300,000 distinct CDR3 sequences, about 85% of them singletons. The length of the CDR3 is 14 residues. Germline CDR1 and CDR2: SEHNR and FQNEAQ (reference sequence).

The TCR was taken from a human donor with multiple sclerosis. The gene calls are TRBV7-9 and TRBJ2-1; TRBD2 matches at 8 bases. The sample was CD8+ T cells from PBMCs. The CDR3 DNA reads TGTGCCAGCAGCAGCGGGAGAACCTACAATAAGCAGTTCTTC. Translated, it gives CASSSGRTYNKQFF.